This record concerns one T cell receptor beta chain sequence. The data belong to a study of blood T cell repertoires in COVID-19. Trimming cost V 4 bases and J 4 bases, with 13 bases left between them. CDR1 and CDR2 from the germline V gene are LNHDA and SQIVND (reference sequence). The CDR3 loop spans 14 amino acids. Profiling relied on immunoSEQ multiplex PCR, and the TCRdb table lists in-frame clones only, not all of them. Altogether some 250,000 clones are present, roughly 86% being singletons, with the ten largest covering more than 2.5%. The chain recombines TRBV19 with TRBJ2-5, with a possible D match to TRBD2 (5 bases). Input material: peripheral blood. This receptor was taken from a woman aged 25 to 39 who had recovered from COVID-19. CDR3 in DNA: TGTGCCAGTAGTACCCAATCACGGGGAGAGACCCAGTACTTC. Translated: CASSTQSRGETQYF.